This T cell receptor gamma chain came from a study of Vδ1+ human thymocytes. Study observations and caveats: Despite high sort purity, roughly 20% of thymic T cell receptor delta sequences were Vdelta2. TRD repertoires were essentially private, unlike widely shared TRG clonotypes. Highly polyclonal TRG and TRD repertoires with Gaussian CDR3 length distributions appeared in thymus.

This clone is termed medium-sized (0.01 to 0.1%). Its specificity is not known. This sequence may be a read error, since a much larger clone differs from it by one base. Other DNA sequences within the sample encode an identical CDR3. RNA was extracted from the cells and then reverse transcribed. Multiplex PCR used pooled V-gene forward primers and a constant-region reverse primer to amplify CDR3s. TCRdb reanalyzed the multiplex PCR reads using CATT. This table has about 36,000 gamma-chain clones, roughly a fifth appearing once. Sorted Vdelta1+ thymocytes were roughly 96% to 99.6% pure. V lost 3 bases to trimming and J lost 3 bases; unmatched junction nucleotides: 2. The CDR3 consists of 12 residues. CDR1 is EGSTGY and CDR2 is YDSYTSSV in the germline V gene.

The sequence derives from a girl under two years old who had congenital heart surgery. Sequencing was performed on Vdelta1+ gamma-delta thymocytes from the thymus. As for subset: FACS-sorted CD3+ TCRalphabeta- TCRVdelta1+ TCRVdelta2- thymocytes. The chain recombines TRGV4 with TRGJ1 or TRGJ2. For the CDR3, the DNA is TGTGCCACCTGGGATTGTTATTATAAGAAACTCTTT. Protein product: CATWDCYYKKLF.